This T cell receptor beta chain is from a study of blood T cell repertoires in COVID-19 (dated by TCRdb to 2019 to 2021). General notes on the study: Collaborator samples came from the United States, Italy and Spain and covered acute and convalescent phases of COVID-19. The dataset comprised deeply sampled blood TCRbeta repertoires from subjects exposed to, actively infected with, or recovered from COVID-19. The samples were drawn from two sources: the first 160 participants of the ongoing ImmuneRACE study, and 1,254 subjects contributed by 6 global collaborators. The repertoires were released in a freely available public database meant as a resource for research on the immune response to SARS-CoV-2. Where available, HLA class I and class II types were obtained from metadata supplied by the sample provider rather than from assay-based typing. The prospective study material was composed of cDNA or gDNA derived from T cells, B-cell-depleted T cells, or PBMCs. Sample metadata almost always included a de-identified subject ID, COVID-19 status, age in years and sex. Results the study describes overall, beyond this receptor: Clinical and demographic metadata were provided uncurated, with the amount varying by source and participant.

The immunoSEQ Assay, a bias-controlled multiplex PCR, was used to amplify TCRbeta CDR3 regions from genomic DNA. In the original analysis: The number of nucleated cells in each sample was estimated by amplification of reference gene primers within the assay. To quantify the absolute abundance of each unique TCRbeta CDR3 rearrangement, sequence reads were collapsed and filtered. For each sample, productive Simpson clonality was calculated by taking the square root of Simpson's diversity index across productive rearrangements. The table was pulled from immuneACCESS by TCRdb, which kept in-frame rearrangements only. Such tables lose some clones; where checked, under half of the loss comes from unresolved V genes, and the rest has no known cause. V, J and clone size are taken as reported in that table, and D and trimming were inferred from the DNA itself. The sample includes some 200,000 clones, with about 80% observed a single time. The ten largest clones capture around 5.2% of the sample.

In the prospective study, participants were about 18 to 100 years old, resided in under 30 geographic areas of the United States, and were enrolled through a virtual design. To assign participants to cohorts, the prospective study relied on clinical history that participants themselves reported in a screening survey and a study questionnaire. In the prospective study, whole blood, serum and a nasopharyngeal or oropharyngeal swab were collected from each participant by mobile phlebotomists. Participants in the prospective study had the option to provide additional blood draws and questionnaires over a roughly two-month period. Prospective study blood samples were shipped either frozen or at room temperature before DNA extraction. Trimming costs V 4 bases and J 7 bases, and their ends lie 8 bases apart. The CDR3 contains 11 residues, cysteine and valine counted. The entry retains the CDR3 DNA only, 33 bases that are in frame from base 1. In the germline V gene, CDR1 corresponds to MNHEY and CDR2 to SVGEGT.

A remark on this clone: The specificity of this receptor is unknown. Base qualities were left out, and no much larger clone turns up one base away.

Sequenced material: PBMCs or T cells enriched from blood (not recorded which). The chain is encoded by TRBV6-2 or TRBV6-3 joined to TRBJ2-7, and perhaps TRBD2 as D gene, on 5 matching bases. The receptor comes from a woman aged 55-69 years with acute COVID-19. The CDR3: CASSFPGEQYV. In nucleotides, the sequence is TGTGCCAGCAGTTTCCCGGGGGAGCAGTACGTC.